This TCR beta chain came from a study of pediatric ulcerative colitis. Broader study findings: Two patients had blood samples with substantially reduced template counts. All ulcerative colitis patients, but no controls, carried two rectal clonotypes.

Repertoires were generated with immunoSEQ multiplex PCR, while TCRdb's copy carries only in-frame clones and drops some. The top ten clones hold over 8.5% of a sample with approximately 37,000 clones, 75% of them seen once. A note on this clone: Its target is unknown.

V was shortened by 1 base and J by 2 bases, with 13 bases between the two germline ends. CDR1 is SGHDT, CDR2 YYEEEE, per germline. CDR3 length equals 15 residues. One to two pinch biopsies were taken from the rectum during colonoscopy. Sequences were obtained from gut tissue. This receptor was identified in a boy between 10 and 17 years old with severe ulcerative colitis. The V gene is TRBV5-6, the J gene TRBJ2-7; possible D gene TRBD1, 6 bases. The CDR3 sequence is CASSLFRGRAYEQYF. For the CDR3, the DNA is TGTGCCAGCAGCTTGTTCAGGGGACGGGCCTACGAGCAGTACTTC. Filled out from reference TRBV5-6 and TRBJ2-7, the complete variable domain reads DAGVTQSPTHLIKTRGQQVTLRCSPKSGHDTVSWYQQALGQGPQFIFQYYEEEERQRGNFPDRFSGHQFPNYSSELNVNALLLGDSALYLCASSLFRGRAYEQYFGPGTRLTVT.